This paragraph covers one T cell receptor (beta chain) sequence. The table came from immunoSEQ multiplex PCR; TCRdb's copy has only in-frame clones and leaves some out. The sample holds about 100,000 clones, 96% seen once. The data are from a study of technical replicates of blood from four donors. With V trimmed by 8 bases and J by 2 bases, 6 bases remained unmatched. CDR3 length equals 15 residues. Germline V gives CDR1 WNHNN, CDR2 SYGVQD (reference sequence). The chain uses TRBV10-1 and TRBJ1-6; TRBD1 agrees at 7 bases. Material: T cells isolated from PBMCs. The TCR originated in a human donor in good health. The CDR3 is CASSPGTAYNSPLHF. CDR3 in DNA: TGCGCCAGCTCCCCTGGGACAGCCTATAATTCACCCCTCCACTTT.